A selection of T cell receptor beta chains follows, all from one sample in a study of cytomegalovirus exposure and HLA in healthy donors. The protocol was immunoSEQ multiplex PCR, while the TCRdb copy is restricted to in-frame clones and leaves out a portion. The repertoire consists of 200,000 or so clones, with around 90% occurring once and the leading ten covering 2.9%. Sequencing used PBMCs. The receptors originated from a woman under 30 in good health and CMV-seronegative. The CDR3 runs from the conserved cysteine through the conserved F or W. A D gene is named only where the DNA matches it firmly. Size is stated for part of the rows, as once, few or many counts, or as a class when the clone is expanded.

J: TRBJ1-2; V: TRBV28; size: NA; D: TRBD1; DNA: TGTGCCAGCAGTTCTGGGACAGCGCTATCCGGCTACACCTTC; CDR3: CASSSGTALSGYTF
J: TRBJ2-7; V: TRBV7-9; size: NA; D: TRBD1; DNA: TGTGCCAGCAGACCCACAGGGGGCTCCTACGAGCAGTACTTC; CDR3: CASRPTGGSYEQYF
J: TRBJ1-1; V: TRBV2; size: few; D: NA; DNA: TGTGCCAGCAGCCTCCCTGAAGCTTTCTTT; CDR3: CASSLPEAFF
J: TRBJ1-2; V: TRBV28; size: once; D: NA; DNA: TGTGCCAGCAGGTTAGGGACACACTATGGCTACACCTTC; CDR3: CASRLGTHYGYTF
J: TRBJ1-2; V: TRBV9; size: NA; D: TRBD1; DNA: TGTGCCAGCAGCCCGAGGGAGAGGACAGGGGGCAACTATGGCTACACCTTC; CDR3: CASSPRERTGGNYGYTF
J: TRBJ1-1; V: TRBV11-3; size: NA; D: NA; DNA: TGTGCCAGCAGCTACAGACGGTTCACTGAAGCTTTCTTT; CDR3: CASSYRRFTEAFF
J: TRBJ1-2; V: TRBV19; size: NA; D: TRBD1; DNA: TGTGCCAGTCGACAGGGATCCTATGGCTACACCTTC; CDR3: CASRQGSYGYTF
J: TRBJ2-1; V: TRBV2; size: once; D: NA; DNA: TGTGCCAGCAGTGACCTGGAGTCGTACAATGAGCAGTTCTTC; CDR3: CASSDLESYNEQFF
J: TRBJ2-3; V: TRBV2; size: NA; D: TRBD1; DNA: TGTGCCAGCAGTAACGGACAGGGTCCAACTATCTGGACAGATACGCAGTATTTT; CDR3: CASSNGQGPTIWTDTQYF
J: TRBJ2-4; V: TRBV27; size: NA; D: TRBD2; DNA: TGTGCCAGCAGCCTCGCGGGGGTAGTAGCCAAAAACATTCAGTACTTC; CDR3: CASSLAGVVAKNIQYF
J: TRBJ1-5; V: TRBV9; size: NA; D: NA; DNA: TGTGCCAGCAGTTCCGGGTCGGGGTGGAATCAGCCCCAGCATTTT; CDR3: CASSSGSGWNQPQHF
J: TRBJ2-2; V: TRBV7-3; size: NA; D: NA; DNA: TGTGCCAGCAGTCTAAGGGGCTCCGGGGAGCTGTTTTTT; CDR3: CASSLRGSGELFF
J: TRBJ1-3; V: TRBV4-3; size: NA; D: NA; DNA: TGCGCCAGCAGCCAAGAGATGGTGAGCTCTGGAAACACCATATATTTT; CDR3: CASSQEMVSSGNTIYF
J: TRBJ2-1; V: TRBV25-1; size: NA; D: TRBD2; DNA: TGTGCCAGCAGTGGATTGGGACTAGCGGGATCTATAGGGCAGTTCTTC; CDR3: CASSGLGLAGSIGQFF
J: TRBJ2-2; V: TRBV9; size: NA; D: NA; DNA: TGTGCCAGCAGCGTAGAACAGACCGGGGAGCTGTTTTTT; CDR3: CASSVEQTGELFF
J: TRBJ2-5; V: TRBV7-3; size: NA; D: TRBD2; DNA: TGTGCCAGCAGCCCGTTTGGGACCAGCGGGAGCCCAGGGTCCCAGTACTTC; CDR3: CASSPFGTSGSPGSQYF
J: TRBJ1-5; V: TRBV28; size: few; D: TRBD1; DNA: TGTGCCAGCAGTGGGGACAGGGAGGCTTGGCAGCCCCAGCATTTT; CDR3: CASSGDREAWQPQHF
J: TRBJ1-3; V: TRBV14; size: NA; D: NA; DNA: TGTGCCAGCAGCCGGCGACGGAGCGTATCTGGAAACACCATATATTTT; CDR3: CASSRRRSVSGNTIYF
J: TRBJ2-5; V: TRBV4-1; size: NA; D: TRBD1; DNA: TGCGCCAGCAGCCATGTCTGGCGGGACAGGGAGACCCAGTACTTC; CDR3: CASSHVWRDRETQYF
J: TRBJ2-1; V: TRBV2; size: NA; D: TRBD2; DNA: TGTGCCAGCAGTGCGGGTAGCGGGAGGGCCCCCTACAATGAGCAGTTCTTC; CDR3: CASSAGSGRAPYNEQFF
J: TRBJ2-3; V: TRBV30; size: once; D: NA; DNA: TGTGCCTGGTCTAACAGGTGGCAGTATTTT; CDR3: CAWSNRWQYF
J: TRBJ2-7; V: TRBV6-5; size: NA; D: TRBD1; DNA: TGTGCCAGCAGATTGACAGGGCGGTACGAGCAGTACTTC; CDR3: CASRLTGRYEQYF
J: TRBJ2-5; V: TRBV5-6; size: NA; D: NA; DNA: TGTGCCAGCAGCTTGAGGAGTGCGGGGCAAGAGACCCAGTACTTC; CDR3: CASSLRSAGQETQYF
J: TRBJ1-4; V: TRBV25-1; size: NA; D: TRBD1; DNA: TGTGCCAGCAGTGAAGGGACAGGGGGTGAACTGTTTTTT; CDR3: CASSEGTGGELFF
J: TRBJ2-5; V: TRBV28; size: NA; D: NA; DNA: TGTGCCAGCAGTTGGCCGGGGACCCAGTACTTC; CDR3: CASSWPGTQYF
J: TRBJ2-6; V: TRBV7-2; size: NA; D: NA; DNA: TGTGCCAGCAGCCGTAAGTGGGCTCGGGGCTCTGGGGCCAACGTCCTGACTTTC; CDR3: CASSRKWARGSGANVLTF
J: TRBJ2-3; V: TRBV30; size: NA; D: NA; DNA: TGTGCCTGGATGCTCTACACAGATACGCAGTATTTT; CDR3: CAWMLYTDTQYF
J: TRBJ2-7; V: TRBV7-2; size: NA; D: TRBD2; DNA: TGTGCCAGCAGCCCTTTGGGACTAGCGGGAGGGCCGACACGAGTGCAGTACTTC; CDR3: CASSPLGLAGGPTRVQYF
J: TRBJ2-1; V: TRBV4-1; size: NA; D: NA; DNA: TGCGCCAGCAGCCAAGATGAGGCGGGGTGGAGTGAGCAGTTCTTC; CDR3: CASSQDEAGWSEQFF
J: TRBJ2-1; V: TRBV18; size: NA; D: TRBD2; DNA: TGTGCCAGCTCACCAACTAGCGTCAAAGGGTACTACAATGAGCAGTTCTTC; CDR3: CASSPTSVKGYYNEQFF
J: TRBJ1-2; V: TRBV19; size: NA; D: NA; DNA: TGTGCCAGTAGATTTACTAGAGTCCCCTATGGCTACACCTTC; CDR3: CASRFTRVPYGYTF
J: TRBJ1-1; V: TRBV5-1; size: NA; D: TRBD1; DNA: TGCGCCAGCAGCTTGGCCGGGACAGGGGGGACTGAAGCTTTCTTT; CDR3: CASSLAGTGGTEAFF
J: TRBJ1-3; V: TRBV28; size: NA; D: NA; DNA: TGTGCCAGCAGTTTATGGGGCAGGGAATCTGGAAACACCATATATTTT; CDR3: CASSLWGRESGNTIYF
J: TRBJ2-1; V: TRBV19; size: once; D: NA; DNA: TGTGCCAGTAGTATCGGGACACGGGCCTACAATGAGCAGTTCTTC; CDR3: CASSIGTRAYNEQFF
J: TRBJ2-7; V: TRBV19; size: NA; D: NA; DNA: TGTGCCAGTAAATTCTCGGGGGTCGACGAGCAGTACTTC; CDR3: CASKFSGVDEQYF
J: TRBJ1-2; V: TRBV19; size: NA; D: NA; DNA: TGTGCCAGTAATCCGGGACTTGTAAATGGCTACACCTTC; CDR3: CASNPGLVNGYTF
J: TRBJ1-1; V: TRBV5-1; size: NA; D: TRBD1; DNA: TGCGCCAGCAGCCCCCGACAGGGGAACACTGAAGCTTTCTTT; CDR3: CASSPRQGNTEAFF
J: TRBJ2-5; V: TRBV27; size: NA; D: NA; DNA: TGTGCCAGCAGTTTATCGGGGGGTCCCCTCCAAGAGACCCAGTACTTC; CDR3: CASSLSGGPLQETQYF
J: TRBJ2-5; V: TRBV19; size: NA; D: NA; DNA: TGTGCCAGTAGTACAGGTCCGCCAGAGACCCAGTACTTC; CDR3: CASSTGPPETQYF
J: TRBJ2-7; V: TRBV14; size: NA; D: NA; DNA: TGTGCCAGCAGCCGCATGACTCTTCGGGGCTACGAGCAGTACTTC; CDR3: CASSRMTLRGYEQYF
J: TRBJ1-3; V: TRBV28; size: NA; D: NA; DNA: TGTGCCAGCACCCCCTTGGGGGGGCGCGGAAACACCATATATTTT; CDR3: CASTPLGGRGNTIYF
J: TRBJ2-1; V: TRBV7-7; size: NA; D: NA; DNA: TGTGCTAGCAGCGAGATCGGGACACGAACTTCCTACAATGAGCAGTTCTTC; CDR3: CASSEIGTRTSYNEQFF
J: TRBJ2-2; V: TRBV2; size: few; D: NA; DNA: TGTGCCAGCAGGGCCGACAGCTTCAGGGAGCTGTTTTTT; CDR3: CASRADSFRELFF
J: TRBJ1-1; V: TRBV7-9; size: NA; D: NA; DNA: TGTGCCAGCAGCTCTGGACTTTTTATGAACACTGAAGCTTTCTTT; CDR3: CASSSGLFMNTEAFF
J: TRBJ2-5; V: TRBV7-9; size: NA; D: NA; DNA: TGTGCCAGCAGCTTAGATGCGCCGGGGGAGACCCAGTACTTC; CDR3: CASSLDAPGETQYF
J: TRBJ2-3; V: TRBV7-6; size: NA; D: TRBD1; DNA: TGTGCCAGCAGCTTAGGGGGGACAGGGGATGTTCTTGCAGATACGCAGTATTTT; CDR3: CASSLGGTGDVLADTQYF
J: TRBJ1-1; V: TRBV30; size: NA; D: NA; DNA: TGTGCCTGGAGTCCAGGGGTTCGGAACACTGAAGCTTTCTTT; CDR3: CAWSPGVRNTEAFF
J: TRBJ2-3; V: TRBV4-3; size: once; D: NA; DNA: TGCGCCAGCAGCCAAAAACACCGGGACACAGATACGCAGTATTTT; CDR3: CASSQKHRDTDTQYF
J: TRBJ1-5; V: TRBV28; size: NA; D: TRBD1; DNA: TGTGCCAGCAGCCCGTCGACAGGGGGTTTTCGTTTTGGTCAGCCCCAGCATTTT; CDR3: CASSPSTGGFRFGQPQHF
J: TRBJ2-1; V: TRBV11-2; size: NA; D: TRBD2; DNA: TGTGCCTCAGAGGCGGGGGGTTACAATGAGCAGTTCTTC; CDR3: CASEAGGYNEQFF
J: TRBJ1-1; V: TRBV2; size: NA; D: NA; DNA: TGTGCCAGCAGTTTTGAGGCCATGGACACTGAAGCTTTCTTT; CDR3: CASSFEAMDTEAFF
J: TRBJ1-2; V: TRBV6-1; size: many; D: NA; DNA: TGTGCCAGCAGTGTGGCGGGCCTTAACTATGGCTACACCTTC; CDR3: CASSVAGLNYGYTF
J: TRBJ1-2; V: TRBV7-8; size: NA; D: NA; DNA: TGTGCCAGCTCCCGGGGGGCAGAGAACTATGGCTACACCTTC; CDR3: CASSRGAENYGYTF
J: TRBJ2-1; V: TRBV7-9; size: once; D: NA; DNA: TGTGCCAGCAGCTTAGATGGCTCTTTCTATGAGCAGTTCTTC; CDR3: CASSLDGSFYEQFF
J: TRBJ2-4; V: TRBV28; size: NA; D: TRBD2; DNA: TGTGCCAGCAGAAACCCGGGACTAGCGATTCAGTACTTC; CDR3: CASRNPGLAIQYF
J: TRBJ2-7; V: TRBV28; size: NA; D: NA; DNA: TGTGCCAGCAGTAAGCGGGTTCCCTACGAGCAGTACTTC; CDR3: CASSKRVPYEQYF
J: TRBJ2-7; V: TRBV27; size: NA; D: TRBD1; DNA: TGTGCCAGCAAGTCGGGGGGACAGGGCGACGAGCAGTACTTC; CDR3: CASKSGGQGDEQYF
J: TRBJ2-7; V: TRBV28; size: few; D: NA; DNA: TGTGCCAGCAGTTTAGAGGGTATGGGTATCGAGCAGTACTTC; CDR3: CASSLEGMGIEQYF
J: TRBJ1-1; V: TRBV2; size: NA; D: NA; DNA: TGTGCCAGCAGGATACAGGGAACTGGAGCTTTCTTT; CDR3: CASRIQGTGAFF